The source of this T cell receptor (beta chain) is a study of identical twins. TCRdb re-called the 5' RACE reads with MiXCR, one entry per CDR3 protein. The sample has roughly 690,000 distinct CDR3 sequences; 21% are singletons. Study results and limitations: Alpha sequences out of frame and shared by twins had excess low generation probability. A lower insertion count was a feature of abundant cord blood beta clonotypes, with no such feature in memory repertoires.

The CDR3 sequence is 11 residues long. V shed 1 base and J shed 9 bases, with 10 bases lying between them. Per the germline V gene, CDR1 is GTSNPN and CDR2 is SVGIG (reference sequence). A few counts support this clonotype. As yet, its antigen is unknown. These same records also appear under a second study, on T cells expressing NK-cell markers.

The receptor was isolated from a woman between 18 and 29 years old in good health. The genes are TRBV30 and TRBJ2-7; tentative D call: TRBD1 (6 bases). Specimen: PBMCs. The CDR3 region has the DNA TGTGCCTGGAGTGCTCTGACAGGGCAGTACTTC. It codes for CAWSALTGQYF.